These 11 T cell receptor beta chains share one sample of origin, sequenced in a study of vaccination and CD4 T cells after COVID-19 (dated by TCRdb to between 2021 and 2023). Library preparation employed PCR. TCRdb lists the instrument as Illumina iSeq 100. TCR sequencing of DNA from cultured CD4+ T cells used the Oncomine TCR Beta short-read assay at the Johns Hopkins FTIC core. TCRdb passed the public sequencing reads through fastp at Q25 and MiXCR, retaining productive beta sequences. One record per CDR3 amino acid sequence lists the most common genes and DNA. The sample table lists some 24,000 distinct CDR3 sequences, less than 40% of them with a count of one. Of the sample, around 3.3% falls within the top ten clones. These receptors' targets are unknown. The sample's time point label, decoded: late sampling 161 to 241 days after vaccination in a few convalescent patients. Read against the paper, the sample's treatment or condition label means: approximately nine-day PBMC culture with coronavirus spike peptide pools or control peptides (ViraFEST assay).

The material sequenced was CD4+ T cells from blood, cultured in vitro, taken about 7 months after SARS-CoV-2 vaccination. These receptor sequences come from a human donor who had recovered from COVID-19.

In this sample, this clonotype turned up a few times. The chain has TRBV6-1 and TRBJ1-2, with 10 bases matching TRBD1. Germline-derived CDR1 and CDR2 are MNHNS and SASEGT. The CDR3 extends over 13 amino acids. J was trimmed by 8 bases and V by 8 bases; bases with no gene match: 8. CDR3 in amino acids: CASGRQGAEGYTF. For the CDR3, the DNA is TGTGCCAGCGGCCGACAGGGGGCTGAAGGCTACACCTTC.

The chain has TRBV7-2 and TRBJ2-3; D remains ambiguous. The germline V and J ends were trimmed by 1 base and 4 bases, with 9 bases remaining between them. Looked up from germline, CDR1 is SGHTA and CDR2 is FQGNSA. The CDR3 contains 14 residues. The CDR3 region has the DNA TGTGCCAGCAGCTTAGTCGTGTTCGCAGATACGCAGTATTTT. Translating gives CASSLVVFADTQYF.

This clonotype was detected only a few times. The chain combines TRBV20-1 with TRBJ2-4; D is uncertain. Per germline, CDR1 DFQATT and CDR2 SNEGSKA (reference sequence). V was pared by 5 bases and J by 7 bases, with 12 bases between. There are 12 residues in the CDR3. The CDR3 here is CSAPRSQNIQYF. Written as DNA, the CDR3 is TGCAGTGCTCCCCGTTCCCAGAACATTCAGTACTTC.

By share, this clonotype counts as medium-sized. This sequence joins TRBV15 and TRBJ2-1; 8 bases fit TRBD2. Germline V gives CDR1 LNHNV, CDR2 YYDKDF (reference sequence). Trimming at V came to 5 bases and at J to 4 bases, leaving 4 bases not matched to a gene. The CDR3 extends over 14 amino acids. The CDR3 sequence is CATSPQREYNEQFF. The CDR3 DNA is TGTGCCACCAGCCCCCAGCGGGAGTACAATGAGCAGTTCTTC. Full variable domain (outside the CDR3, taken from reference TRBV15 and TRBJ2-1): DAMVIQNPRYQVTQFGKPVTLSCSQTLNHNVMYWYQQKSSQAPKLLFHYYDKDFNNEADTPDNFQSRRPNTSFCFLDIRSPGLGDTAMYLCATSPQREYNEQFFGPGTRLTVL.

The chain combines TRBV4-1 with TRBJ2-5; TRBD1 aligns across 11 bases. V trimming: 4 bases; J trimming: 2 bases; junction bases outside the gene matches: 3. This CDR3 is 15 amino acids long. Per germline, CDR1 MGHRA and CDR2 YSYEKL. In DNA, the CDR3 is TGCGCCAGCAGCCGAGGACAGGGGGCTCAAGAGACCCAGTACTTC. Protein sequence: CASSRGQGAQETQYF.

V and J are TRBV4-1 and TRBJ1-6; 9 bases are shared with TRBD1. The CDR3 sequence is 13 residues long. Losses at the gene ends were 4 bases for V and 19 bases for J; bases not matched to a gene: 11. The germline V gene encodes CDR1 MGHRA and CDR2 YSYEKL. CDR3 in amino acids: CASSPLPGTGKHF. CDR3 coding DNA: TGCGCCAGCAGCCCCCTACCAGGGACAGGGAAACACTTT.

The chain couples TRBV6-1 to TRBJ1-2; no clear D. Germline V gives CDR1 MNHNS, CDR2 SASEGT. CDR3 length: 14 amino acids. Between the trimmed V and J ends, which lost 1 base and 7 bases, there was a span of 13 bases. CDR3 in DNA: TGTGCCAGCAGTGAAGTCGGTGCATCCGTTGGCTACACCTTC. Translated, it gives CASSEVGASVGYTF.

The chain recombines TRBV4-1 with TRBJ1-6; 9 bases are a match to TRBD1. The germline CDR1 and CDR2 sequences are MGHRA and YSYEKL. Trimming removed 0 bases from V and 7 bases from J; junction bases left unmatched: 4. The CDR3 is 16 amino acids. The CDR3 is CASSQDRGTGNSPLHF. The CDR3 nucleotides are TGCGCCAGCAGCCAAGATCGAGGGACAGGGAATTCACCCCTCCACTTT.

V is TRBV5-4 and J is TRBJ2-5, with 7 bases matching TRBD1. With 0 bases clipped from V and 2 bases from J, the junction kept 1 base outside the gene matches. The CDR3 consists of 14 residues. CDR1 SGHNT and CDR2 YYREEE come from the germline V gene (reference sequence). The CDR3 is CASSLARGQETQYF. DNA of the CDR3: TGTGCCAGCAGCTTGGCCAGGGGGCAAGAGACCCAGTACTTC.

This clonotype was detected a few times. V usage is TRBV15 and J usage is TRBJ2-5; D uncertain. The CDR3 covers 16 residues. Trimming took 1 base from V and 7 from J, leaving 19 bases between them. From germline, CDR1 is LNHNV and CDR2 YYDKDF (reference sequence). Here the CDR3 DNA reads TGTGCCACCAGCAGAGGGGCCACAGCTCGGACCTGGACCCAGTACTTC. Translated, it gives CATSRGATARTWTQYF. The complete variable domain, with remaining parts taken from reference TRBV15 and TRBJ2-5, reads DAMVIQNPRYQVTQFGKPVTLSCSQTLNHNVMYWYQQKSSQAPKLLFHYYDKDFNNEADTPDNFQSRRPNTSFCFLDIRSPGLGDTAMYLCATSRGATARTWTQYFGPGTRLLVL.

This clonotype has only a few counts. The chain is built from TRBV20-1 and TRBJ1-5, with TRBD1 as a possible D gene (6 bases). The CDR3 loop spans 14 amino acids. Germline V gives CDR1 DFQATT, CDR2 SNEGSKA (reference sequence). The CDR3 reads CGIQGVFGNQPQHF. CDR3 sequence (DNA): TGCGGTATACAGGGAGTGTTCGGAAATCAGCCCCAGCATTTT.